This T cell receptor (beta chain) originates from a study of blood T cell repertoires in COVID-19. Background on the study: Whether acute or convalescent, the COVID-19 samples came from the United States, Italy and Spain. Nucleic acid was either cDNA or gDNA, and it came from T cells, B-cell-depleted T cells, or PBMCs.

Original processing notes: Reference gene primer amplification gave estimated nucleated cell counts. Some clones are missing from TCRdb's copy, which holds only in-frame ones; the method was immunoSEQ multiplex PCR. That table is the source of V, J and clone size, and D and trimming were worked out from the DNA. Of around 290,000 clones in the sample, 80% to 95% were seen once. Seattle patients were enrolled while actively infected and followed longitudinally. The V gene end was trimmed by 9 bases and the J gene end by 6 bases; junction bases not matched to a gene: 8. Germline lookup yields CDR1 LNHDA and CDR2 SQIVND (reference sequence). The CDR3 sequence is 13 residues long.

The gene calls are TRBV19 and TRBJ1-2; 9 nucleotides line up with TRBD1. What was sequenced was peripheral blood. The clonotype comes from a woman in her twenties or thirties with COVID-19, enrolled during active disease. CDR3 residues: CASKTGGRDGYTF. The CDR3 DNA sequence: TGTGCCAGCAAAACAGGGGGCAGAGATGGCTACACCTTC.